The clone carrying this T cell receptor (beta chain) was seen at least ten times. Time point noted: pre-sensitization, week 0. Treatment in this sample: therapeutic diphenylcyclopropenone sensitization with weekly scalp DPC. Blood draws came before every patch-test application. Using its own MiXCR run on the RACE reads, TCRdb lists one record per CDR3 protein. Here the sample spans about 350,000 distinct CDR3 sequences, 4.5% to 5.5% being singletons. This sample was taken from a study of human T cells and chemical hapten exposure. There are 15 residues in the CDR3. The V end lost 5 bases, the J end lost 1 base, and 15 bases lay between the germline ends. Germline CDR1 SGHRS, CDR2 YFSETQ.

Specimen: whole blood, collected in connection with sensitization to the hapten diphenylcyclopropenone (DPC). The TCR comes from a woman between 18 and 29 years old with alopecia areata. Some clones in this sample may be carry-over from other donors' samples. V and J are TRBV5-1 and TRBJ1-1; D gene ambiguous. This chain's CDR3 is CASRSTLTANTEAFF. For the CDR3, the DNA is TGCGCCAGCAGGTCCACTCTGACGGCGAACACTGAAGCTTTCTTT.